Below, 7 T cell receptor beta chains from the same sample are listed, as sequenced in a study of siplizumab effects on memory and regulatory T cells. Assay: immunoSEQ multiplex PCR; the TCRdb copy retains only in-frame clones and omits some. The repertoire has 75,000 to 100,000 clones, about 94% of them found once; the top ten carry about 1.2%. The material sequenced was non-Treg CD4+ T cells sorted from blood. These receptors all come from a human donor in good health.

The rearrangement links TRBV6-1 to TRBJ1-2; D not certain. There are 10 residues in the CDR3. Trimming removed 8 bases at V and 3 bases at J, with 4 bases between. The V gene's germline CDR1 is MNHNS and CDR2 SASEGT. CDR3 in DNA: TGTGCCAGCCGGGACTATGGCTACACCTTC. Translated, it gives CASRDYGYTF.

The J gene is TRBJ2-5, the V gene TRBV19; tentative D call: TRBD1 (7 bases). CDR3 length: 16 amino acids. CDR1 and CDR2 (germline): LNHDA, SQIVND (reference sequence). Trimming took off 2 bases at V and 5 bases at J, with 18 bases between the two ends. The CDR3 protein is CASSIIGQGEEETQYF. CDR3 sequence (DNA): TGTGCCAGTAGTATAATTGGGCAGGGGGAGGAGGAGACCCAGTACTTC.

The chain uses TRBV19 and TRBJ1-1, with 7 bases matching TRBD1. J gave up 2 bases and V 4 bases, and 7 bases lay outside the gene matches. Germline V gene lookup returns CDR1 LNHDA and CDR2 SQIVND (reference sequence). There are 15 residues in the CDR3. CDR3 nucleotides: TGTGCCAGTAGTAATCCAGGGGGGACAAACACTGAAGCTTTCTTT. Residues: CASSNPGGTNTEAFF. The full variable domain, in which reference TRBV19 and TRBJ1-1 provide the parts outside the CDR3, is DGGITQSPKYLFRKEGQNVTLSCEQNLNHDAMYWYRQDPGQGLRLIYYSQIVNDFQKGDIAEGYSVSREKKESFPLTVTSAQKNPTAFYLCASSNPGGTNTEAFFGQGTRLTVV.

This rearrangement joins TRBV7-8 to TRBJ2-7; TRBD1 matches 8 bases. The CDR3 has 14 residues. The trim removed 5 bases at V and 4 bases at J, leaving 7 bases unmatched. Germline CDR1 is SGHVS and CDR2 is FQNEAQ. The CDR3 sequence is CASSVSDRVYEQYF. The CDR3 nucleotides are TGTGCCAGCAGCGTTTCGGACAGGGTATACGAGCAGTACTTC.

The J gene is TRBJ1-1, the V gene TRBV11-2; D gene uncertain. The germline V gene encodes CDR1 SGHAT and CDR2 FQNNGV. V was cut by 0 bases and J by 1 base, with 21 bases left in between. The CDR3 runs to 19 residues. The CDR3 region is CASSLDRFGPMFKNTEAFF. The CDR3 DNA reads TGTGCCAGCAGCTTAGATCGTTTTGGGCCGATGTTCAAGAACACTGAAGCTTTCTTT.

The chain combines TRBV30 with TRBJ2-3; possible D gene TRBD1, 6 bases. V was pared by 7 bases and J by 2 bases, with 13 bases between. Germline assignment: CDR1 GTSNPN and CDR2 SVGIG (reference sequence). CDR3 length equals 13 residues. The CDR3 sequence is CAYSRDNTDTQYF. The CDR3, as DNA: TGTGCCTACTCCCGGGACAACACAGATACGCAGTATTTT.

The V and J genes are TRBV7-8 and TRBJ1-1; D uncertain. Looked up from germline, CDR1 is SGHVS and CDR2 is FQNEAQ. Trimming took 1 base from V and 3 from J, leaving 15 bases between them. This CDR3 comprises 16 residues. CDR3 DNA: TGTGCCAGCAGCTTAGTGGTTGTCAGACGAGACACTGAAGCTTTCTTT. Translated, it gives CASSLVVVRRDTEAFF.